The clone carrying this TCR beta chain was seen repeatedly, ten times or more. The sorted libraries involved the use of about 930,000 CD4+ or CD8+ T cells. TCRdb ran MiXCR on the 5' RACE reads and lists one entry per CDR3 protein. The sample gives about 48,000 distinct CDR3 sequences, 5.8% of which show up once; 1.1% to 1.5% is in the top ten. The CDR3 runs to 15 residues. Germline values: CDR1 SGHDT, CDR2 YYEEEE. The ends lost 4 bases at V and 6 bases at J; junction bases unmatched: 9. This record comes from a study of neurological immune-mediated disorders. This chain connects TRBV5-6 to TRBJ1-2, with 10 bases matching TRBD1. The sequencing input was CD4+ T cells from blood. This sequence originates from a woman under 30 with multiple sclerosis. As DNA, the CDR3 is TGTGCCAGCAGCCCGCTGGGACAGGGGTGGAATGGCTACACCTTC. This translates into CASSPLGQGWNGYTF.